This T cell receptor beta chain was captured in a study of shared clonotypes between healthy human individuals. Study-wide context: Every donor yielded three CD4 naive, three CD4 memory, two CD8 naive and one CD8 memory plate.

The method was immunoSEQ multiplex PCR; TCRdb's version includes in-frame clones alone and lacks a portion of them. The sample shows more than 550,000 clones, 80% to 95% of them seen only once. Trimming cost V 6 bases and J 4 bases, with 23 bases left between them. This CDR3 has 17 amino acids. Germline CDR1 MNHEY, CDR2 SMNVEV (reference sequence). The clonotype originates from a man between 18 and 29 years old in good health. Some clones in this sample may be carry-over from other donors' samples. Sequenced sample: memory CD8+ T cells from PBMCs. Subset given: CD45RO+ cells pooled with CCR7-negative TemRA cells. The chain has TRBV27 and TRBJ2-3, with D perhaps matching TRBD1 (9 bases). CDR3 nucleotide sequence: TGTGCCAGCAGGGGACGGGAGGGACAGGGTGGGTCAGATACGCAGTATTTT. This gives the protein CASRGREGQGGSDTQYF.